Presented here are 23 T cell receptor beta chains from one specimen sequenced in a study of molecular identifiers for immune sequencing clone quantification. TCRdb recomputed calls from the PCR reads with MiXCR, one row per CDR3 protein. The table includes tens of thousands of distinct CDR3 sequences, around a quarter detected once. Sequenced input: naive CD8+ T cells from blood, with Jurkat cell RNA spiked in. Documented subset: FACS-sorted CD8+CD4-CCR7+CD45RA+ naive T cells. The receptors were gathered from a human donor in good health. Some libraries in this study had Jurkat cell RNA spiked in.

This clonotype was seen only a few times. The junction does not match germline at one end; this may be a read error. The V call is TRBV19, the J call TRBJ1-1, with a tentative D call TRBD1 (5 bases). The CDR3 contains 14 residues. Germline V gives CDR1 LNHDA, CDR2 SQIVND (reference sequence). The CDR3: CASSNTGVNAEAFF. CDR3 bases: TGTGCCAGTAGTAATACAGGAGTGAACGCTGAAGCTTTCTTT.

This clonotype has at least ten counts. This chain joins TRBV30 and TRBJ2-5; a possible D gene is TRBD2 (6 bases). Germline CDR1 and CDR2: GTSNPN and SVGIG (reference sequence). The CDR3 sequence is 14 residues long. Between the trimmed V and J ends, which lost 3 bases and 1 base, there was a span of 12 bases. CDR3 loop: CAWRSRGFQETQYF. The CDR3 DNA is TGTGCCTGGAGGTCACGGGGGTTCCAAGAGACCCAGTACTTC.

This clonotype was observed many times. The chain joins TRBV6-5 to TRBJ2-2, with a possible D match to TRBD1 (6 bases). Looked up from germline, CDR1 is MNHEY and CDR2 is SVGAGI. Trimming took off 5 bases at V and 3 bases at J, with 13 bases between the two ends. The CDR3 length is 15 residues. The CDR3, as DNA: TGTGCCAGCAGTCTACGGACAGACTACACCGGGGAGCTGTTTTTT. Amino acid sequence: CASSLRTDYTGELFF.

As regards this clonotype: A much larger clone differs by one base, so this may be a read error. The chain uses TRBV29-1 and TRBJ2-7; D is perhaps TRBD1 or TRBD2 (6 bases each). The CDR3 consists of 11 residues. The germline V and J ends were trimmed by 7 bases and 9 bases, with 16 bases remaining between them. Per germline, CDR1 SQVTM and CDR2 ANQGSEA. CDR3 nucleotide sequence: TGCAGCGGGACAGACTCGGGGGTGCAGTACTTC. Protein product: CSGTDSGVQYF.

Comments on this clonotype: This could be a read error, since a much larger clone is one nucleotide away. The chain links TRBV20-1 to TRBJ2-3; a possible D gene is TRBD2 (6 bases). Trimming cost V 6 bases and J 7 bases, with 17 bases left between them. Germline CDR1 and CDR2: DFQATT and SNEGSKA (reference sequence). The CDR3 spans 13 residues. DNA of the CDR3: TGCAGTGCAGCCGGGACTGGCGAGAATACGCAGTATTTT. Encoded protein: CSAAGTGENTQYF.

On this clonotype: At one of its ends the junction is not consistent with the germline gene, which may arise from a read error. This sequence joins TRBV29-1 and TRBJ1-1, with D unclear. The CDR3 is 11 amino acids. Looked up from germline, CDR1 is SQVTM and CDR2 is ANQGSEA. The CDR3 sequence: CSGQANTGAFF. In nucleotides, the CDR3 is TGCAGCGGGCAGGCGAACACTGGAGCTTTCTTT. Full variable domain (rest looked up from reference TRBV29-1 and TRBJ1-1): SAVISQKPSRDICQRGTSLTIQCQVDSQVTMMFWYRQQPGQSLTLIATANQGSEATYESGFVIDKFPISRPNLTFSTLTVSNMSPEDSSIYLCSGQANTGAFFGQGTRLTVV.

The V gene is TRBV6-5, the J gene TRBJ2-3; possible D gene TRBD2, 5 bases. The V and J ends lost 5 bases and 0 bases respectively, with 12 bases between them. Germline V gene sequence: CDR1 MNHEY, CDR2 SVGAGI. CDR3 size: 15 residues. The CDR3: CASSPLRGSTDTQYF. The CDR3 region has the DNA TGTGCCAGCAGTCCCCTCCGGGGAAGCACAGATACGCAGTATTTT.

The CDR3 DNA sequence: TGTGCCTGGAGTGCCTCGGGGGCCTACGAGCAGTACTTC. It is translated as CAWSASGAYEQYF. The chain couples TRBV30 to TRBJ2-7; maybe TRBD2 (6 bases). V lost 1 base to trimming and J lost 2 bases, with 9 bases between them. The CDR3 length is 13 residues. Germline values: CDR1 GTSNPN, CDR2 SVGIG (reference sequence). Complete variable domain (other parts from reference TRBV30 and TRBJ2-7): SQTIHQWPATLVQPVGSPLSLECTVEGTSNPNLYWYRQAAGRGLQLLFYSVGIGQISSEVPQNLSASRPQDRQFILSSKKLLLSDSGFYLCAWSASGAYEQYFGPGTRLTVT.

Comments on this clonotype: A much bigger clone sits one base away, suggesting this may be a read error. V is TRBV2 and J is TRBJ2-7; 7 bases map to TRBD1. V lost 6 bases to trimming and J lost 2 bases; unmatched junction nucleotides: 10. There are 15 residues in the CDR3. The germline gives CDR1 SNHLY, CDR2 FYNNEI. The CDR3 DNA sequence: TGTGCCAGCAGCAAGGCGACAGGGATAACCTACGAGCAGTACTTC. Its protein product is CASSKATGITYEQYF.

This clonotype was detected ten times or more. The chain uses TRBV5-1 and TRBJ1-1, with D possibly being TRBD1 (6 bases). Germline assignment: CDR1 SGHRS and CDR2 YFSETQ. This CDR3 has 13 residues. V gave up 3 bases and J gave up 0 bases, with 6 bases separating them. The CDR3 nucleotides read TGCGCCAGCAGCTGGACAGTGAACACTGAAGCTTTCTTT. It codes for CASSWTVNTEAFF.

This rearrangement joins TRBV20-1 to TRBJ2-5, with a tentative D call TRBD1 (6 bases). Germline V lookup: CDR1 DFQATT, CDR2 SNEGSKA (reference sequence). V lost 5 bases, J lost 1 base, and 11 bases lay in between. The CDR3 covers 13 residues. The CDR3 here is CSADRDIQETQYF. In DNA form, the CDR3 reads TGCAGTGCTGACCGGGACATCCAAGAGACCCAGTACTTC.

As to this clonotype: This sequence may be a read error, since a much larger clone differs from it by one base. CDR3 DNA: TGTGCCAGCAGTGGAATGGCGTACGAGCAGTACTTC. As protein: CASSGMAYEQYF. V and J are TRBV6-1 and TRBJ2-7; D not certain. V lost 4 bases, J lost 4 bases, and 8 bases lay in between. Germline CDR1 MNHNS, CDR2 SASEGT. The CDR3 spans 12 residues.

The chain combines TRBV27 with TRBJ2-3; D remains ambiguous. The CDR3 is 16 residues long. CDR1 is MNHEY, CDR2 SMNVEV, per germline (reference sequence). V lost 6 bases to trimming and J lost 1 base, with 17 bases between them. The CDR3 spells CASSRTLAICTDTQYF. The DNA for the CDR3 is TGTGCCAGCAGCCGGACCTTAGCTATATGCACAGATACGCAGTATTTT.

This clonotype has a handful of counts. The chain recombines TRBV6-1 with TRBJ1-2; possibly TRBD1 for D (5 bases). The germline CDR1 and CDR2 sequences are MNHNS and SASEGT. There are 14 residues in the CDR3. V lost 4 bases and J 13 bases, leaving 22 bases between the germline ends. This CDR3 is CASSGIEGIRASTF. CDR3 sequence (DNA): TGTGCCAGCAGTGGGATCGAGGGGATAAGGGCCTCCACCTTC.

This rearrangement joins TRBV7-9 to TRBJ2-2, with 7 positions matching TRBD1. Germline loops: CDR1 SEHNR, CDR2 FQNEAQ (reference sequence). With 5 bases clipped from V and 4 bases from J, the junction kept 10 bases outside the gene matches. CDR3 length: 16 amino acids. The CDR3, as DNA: TGTGCCAGCAGCCCCCGGACAGGTAGTGGCACCGGGGAGCTGTTTTTT. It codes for CASSPRTGSGTGELFF. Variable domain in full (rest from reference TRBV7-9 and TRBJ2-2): DTGVSQNPRHKITKRGQNVTFRCDPISEHNRLYWYRQTLGQGPEFLTYFQNEAQLEKSRLLSDRFSAERPKGSFSTLEIQRTEQGDSAMYLCASSPRTGSGTGELFFGEGSRLTVL.

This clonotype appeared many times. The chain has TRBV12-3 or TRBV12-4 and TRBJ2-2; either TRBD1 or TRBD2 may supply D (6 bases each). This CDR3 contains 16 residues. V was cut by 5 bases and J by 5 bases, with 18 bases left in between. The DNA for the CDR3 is TGTGCCAGCAGTCCTTTTTCGGGGGCGGGGACCGGGGAGCTGTTTTTT. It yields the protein CASSPFSGAGTGELFF.

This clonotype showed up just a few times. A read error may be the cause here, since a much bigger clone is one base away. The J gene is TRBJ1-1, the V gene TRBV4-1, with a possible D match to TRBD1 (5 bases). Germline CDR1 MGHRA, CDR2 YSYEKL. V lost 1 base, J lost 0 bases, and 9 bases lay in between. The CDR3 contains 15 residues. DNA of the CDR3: TGCGCCAGCAGCCAAGTTCAGGGTATGAACACTGAAGCTTTCTTT. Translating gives CASSQVQGMNTEAFF.

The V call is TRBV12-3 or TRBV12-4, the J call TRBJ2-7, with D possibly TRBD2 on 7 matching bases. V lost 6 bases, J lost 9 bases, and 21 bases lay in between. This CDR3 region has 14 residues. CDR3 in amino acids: CASSRGGGLAGQYF. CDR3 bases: TGTGCCAGCAGCAGAGGCGGGGGCCTCGCCGGGCAGTACTTC.

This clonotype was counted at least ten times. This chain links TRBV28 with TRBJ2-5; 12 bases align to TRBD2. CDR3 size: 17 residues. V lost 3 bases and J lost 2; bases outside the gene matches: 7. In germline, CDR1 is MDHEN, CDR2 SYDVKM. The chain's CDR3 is CASSLGLAGEAQETQYF. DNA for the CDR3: TGTGCCAGCAGTTTGGGACTAGCGGGCGAGGCACAAGAGACCCAGTACTTC.

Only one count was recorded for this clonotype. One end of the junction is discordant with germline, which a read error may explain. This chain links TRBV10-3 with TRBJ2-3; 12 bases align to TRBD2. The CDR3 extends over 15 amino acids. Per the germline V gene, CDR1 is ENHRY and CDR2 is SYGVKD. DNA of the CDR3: TGTGCCATCAGTCTACTAGCGGGGGGTCCAGATACGCAGTGTTTC. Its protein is CAISLLAGGPDTQCF.

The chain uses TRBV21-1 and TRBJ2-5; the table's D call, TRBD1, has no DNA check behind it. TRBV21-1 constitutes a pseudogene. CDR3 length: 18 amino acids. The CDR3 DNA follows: TGTGCCAGCAGCACGTCATATTGGAACAGGGGGTATCAAGAGACCCAGTACTTC. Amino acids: CASSTSYWNRGYQETQYF.

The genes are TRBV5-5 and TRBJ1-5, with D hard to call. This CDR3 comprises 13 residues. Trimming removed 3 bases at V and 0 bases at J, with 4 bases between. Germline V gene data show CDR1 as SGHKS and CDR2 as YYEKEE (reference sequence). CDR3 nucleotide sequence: TGTGCCAGCAGCTCGACTAGCAATCAGCCCCAGCATTTT. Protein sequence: CASSSTSNQPQHF.

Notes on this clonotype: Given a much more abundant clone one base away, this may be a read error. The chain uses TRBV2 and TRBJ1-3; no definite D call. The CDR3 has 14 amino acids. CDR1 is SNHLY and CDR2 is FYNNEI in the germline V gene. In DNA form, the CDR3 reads TGTGCCAGCAGTGGTATGAGCTCTGGAAACACCTTATATTTT. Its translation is CASSGMSSGNTLYF.